This TCR beta chain is from a study of blood T cell repertoires in COVID-19. About the study: The analysed material was cDNA or gDNA that came from T cells, B-cell-depleted T cells, or PBMCs.

In the study's own analysis: Estimation of nucleated cell counts was performed using reference gene primer amplification. Some clones are missing from TCRdb's copy, which holds only in-frame ones; the method was immunoSEQ multiplex PCR. The V and J calls and the clone size are those of that table, but D and trimming were determined from the DNA. This sample has 60,000 to 85,000 clones, with 75% to 90% found just once. This CDR3 is built from 12 residues. The V and J ends lost 4 bases and 8 bases respectively, with 9 bases between them. V and J are TRBV12-3 or TRBV12-4 and TRBJ2-1; no firm D call. The sequence came from a man aged 70 or older who had recovered from COVID-19. Sequences were obtained from peripheral blood. CDR3 DNA: TGTGCCAGCAGTTACTCCCCCTATGAGCAGTTCTTC. Protein sequence: CASSYSPYEQFF.